The 9 T cell receptor beta chains below were found in one sample sequenced in a study of blood T cell repertoires in COVID-19. Assay: immunoSEQ multiplex PCR; the TCRdb copy retains only in-frame clones and omits some. In the table there are 30,000 to 45,000 clones, about 90% of which are singletons. Material for sequencing was peripheral blood. These receptors all stem from a man aged 65 to 79 with acute or convalescent COVID-19.

The CDR3 here is CASSPWTGGFGEKLFF. CDR3 sequence (DNA): TGTGCCAGCAGCCCCTGGACAGGGGGATTTGGTGAAAAACTGTTTTTT. The J gene is TRBJ1-4, the V gene TRBV14, with 10 bases that match TRBD1. Trimming removed 4 bases from V and 7 bases from J; junction bases left unmatched: 9. CDR3 length: 16 residues. Germline assignment: CDR1 SGHDN and CDR2 FVKESK.

The V gene is TRBV27, the J gene TRBJ2-7, with 12 bases fitting TRBD2. Germline trimming cut 5 bases from V and 1 base from J; bases unmatched to any gene: 9. CDR1 MNHEY and CDR2 SMNVEV come from the germline V gene (reference sequence). The CDR3 is made up of 17 amino acids. CDR3 in DNA: TGTGCCAGCAGTCTTAAGACTAGCGGGAGTGGGTCCTACGAGCAGTACTTC. Translated: CASSLKTSGSGSYEQYF.

The CDR3 sequence: CATSDQLRQEHNSPLHF. Here the CDR3 DNA reads TGTGCCACCAGTGATCAACTCAGACAGGAGCATAATTCACCCCTCCACTTT. This sequence joins TRBV24-1 and TRBJ1-6; the D gene is possibly TRBD1 (6 bases). The ends were cut back, 3 bases at V and 5 bases at J, with 16 bases in the middle. CDR3 length: 17 residues. Per germline, CDR1 KGHDR and CDR2 SFDVKD.

The V call is TRBV7-2, the J call TRBJ1-1, with D hard to call. Germline V gives CDR1 SGHTA, CDR2 FQGNSA. Deletions cut 6 bases from V and 1 base from J, with 12 bases between. The CDR3 sequence is 14 residues long. The CDR3 coding sequence is TGTGCCAGCAGTTATCATACGCGGAACACTGAAGCTTTCTTT. Its protein product is CASSYHTRNTEAFF.

The chain combines TRBV7-9 with TRBJ1-5; D gene ambiguous. In germline, CDR1 is SEHNR, CDR2 FQNEAQ (reference sequence). The ends were cut back, 8 bases at V and 9 bases at J, with 14 bases in the middle. The CDR3 has 12 residues. As DNA, the CDR3 is TGTGCCAGCCAACAGCGGGATGGGCCCCAGCATTTT. Its protein product is CASQQRDGPQHF.

The J gene is TRBJ2-1, the V gene TRBV10-3; tentative D call: TRBD2 (6 bases). Germline lookup yields CDR1 ENHRY and CDR2 SYGVKD. V was pared by 4 bases and J by 9 bases, with 10 bases between. This CDR3 comprises 12 residues. The CDR3 coding sequence is TGTGCCATCAGTGGGGACTTTGCTGAGCAGTTCTTC. Protein product: CAISGDFAEQFF.

V and J are TRBV7-7 and TRBJ2-7, with 7 bases matching TRBD1. The J segment lost 3 bases and the V segment lost 6 bases, leaving 8 bases of the junction unmatched. Germline V gene sequence: CDR1 SSHAT, CDR2 FNYEAQ (reference sequence). The CDR3 has 14 residues. In DNA, the CDR3 is TGTGCCAGCAGTCTAGGGACAGACGACTACGAGCAGTACTTC. Translated, it gives CASSLGTDDYEQYF.

The chain links TRBV7-9 to TRBJ1-1; maybe TRBD1 (5 bases). Germline values: CDR1 SEHNR, CDR2 FQNEAQ (reference sequence). V was cut by 3 bases and J by 1 base, with 6 bases left in between. CDR3 length: 13 amino acids. CDR3 amino acids: CASSFQGNTEAFF. The DNA of the CDR3 is TGTGCCAGCAGCTTCCAGGGGAACACTGAAGCTTTCTTT.

The rearrangement joins TRBV5-6 to TRBJ2-5; D may be TRBD2 (5 bases). The V end was cut by 4 bases, the J end by 3 bases, with 13 bases between. CDR3 length equals 14 residues. The germline V gene has CDR1 SGHDT and CDR2 YYEEEE. The CDR3 nucleotides read TGTGCCAGCAGCGCCGGGATACACAAAGAGACCCAGTACTTC. This sequence encodes CASSAGIHKETQYF.